This TCR beta chain emerged from a study of blood T cells in healthy people across ages. Study observations and caveats: One million T cells yielded diversity estimates that were considered underestimates.

The germline V gene has CDR1 SGHRS and CDR2 YFSETQ. With 4 bases clipped from V and 5 bases from J, the junction kept 9 bases outside the gene matches. This CDR3 is 15 amino acids long. It was with a sample-barcoded 5' primer and a J-beta primer mix that a second PCR of roughly 7 to 12 cycles was run. A single record per CDR3 protein comes from TCRdb applying MiXCR to the 5' RACE reads. There are 1.5 million to 2 million distinct CDR3 sequences in the sample; roughly 30% occur only once, and roughly 10% lies in the top ten. In its sample, this clonotype was seen a few times. The target antigen is unknown.

The TCR was taken from a young woman in good health. The chain links TRBV5-1 to TRBJ1-1, with 9 nucleotides matching TRBD1. The sample comprised blood. Here the CDR3 DNA reads TGCGCCAGCAGCCCCACCGGGACAGGGTCAACTGAAGCTTTCTTT. The encoded protein is CASSPTGTGSTEAFF. Combining the CDR3 with reference TRBV5-1 and TRBJ1-1 gives the whole variable domain KAGVTQTPRYLIKTRGQQVTLSCSPISGHRSVSWYQQTPGQGLQFLFEYFSETQRNKGNFPGRFSGRQFSNSRSEMNVSTLELGDSALYLCASSPTGTGSTEAFFGQGTRLTVV.